These 26 T cell receptor beta chains came from one sample sequenced in a study of T cell responses to AZD1222 COVID-19 vaccine. The method was immunoSEQ multiplex PCR; TCRdb's version includes in-frame clones alone and lacks a portion of them. The repertoire holds 200,000 to 300,000 clones, with approximately 95% as singletons. Specimen: peripheral blood, collected on day 0 of AZD1222 vaccination. The receptor source for this set is an adult in good health.

This clone has just a few counts. The genes are TRBV30 and TRBJ2-7, with D hard to call. V lost 1 base and J lost 2, with 6 bases in between. CDR3 length: 12 residues. Germline lookup yields CDR1 GTSNPN and CDR2 SVGIG (reference sequence). The CDR3 loop is CAWSEGPYEQYF. CDR3 coding DNA: TGTGCCTGGAGTGAAGGGCCCTACGAGCAGTACTTC.

This chain joins TRBV28 and TRBJ2-5; no clear D gene. The germline CDR1 and CDR2 sequences are MDHEN and SYDVKM. The CDR3 spans 13 residues. Between the trimmed V and J ends, which lost 5 bases and 3 bases, there was a span of 10 bases. CDR3 amino acids: CASSPTWEETQYF. CDR3 DNA sequence: TGTGCCAGCAGTCCGACATGGGAAGAGACCCAGTACTTC.

CDR3 in amino acids: CASSALGQELGYTF. Written as DNA, the CDR3 is TGTGCCAGCAGCGCCCTGGGACAGGAATTGGGCTACACCTTC. J is TRBJ1-2 and V is TRBV9; 8 bases fit TRBD1. The CDR3 sequence is 14 residues long. Germline-derived CDR1 and CDR2 are SGDLS and YYNGEE. With 3 bases clipped from V and 8 bases from J, the junction kept 9 bases outside the gene matches.

The chain is built from TRBV19 and TRBJ2-2; no definite D call. The CDR3 runs to 13 residues. Germline CDR1 reads LNHDA; CDR2 reads SQIVND (reference sequence). Trimming took 10 bases from V and 6 from J, leaving 15 bases between them. The CDR3 protein is CATTGIKAGELFF. The CDR3 region has the DNA TGTGCCACGACCGGTATCAAAGCCGGGGAGCTGTTTTTT. The whole variable domain, remainder taken from reference TRBV19 and TRBJ2-2, is DGGITQSPKYLFRKEGQNVTLSCEQNLNHDAMYWYRQDPGQGLRLIYYSQIVNDFQKGDIAEGYSVSREKKESFPLTVTSAQKNPTAFYLCATTGIKAGELFFGEGSRLTVL.

The chain links TRBV28 to TRBJ2-7; D might be TRBD2 (6 bases). Looked up from germline, CDR1 is MDHEN and CDR2 is SYDVKM. CDR3 length equals 14 residues. V was trimmed by 6 bases and J by 4 bases, leaving 16 bases between them. The CDR3 region is CASRGPGTWYEQYF. In nucleotides, the CDR3 is TGTGCCAGCAGAGGCCCCGGGACTTGGTACGAGCAGTACTTC. The full variable domain, rest sourced from reference TRBV28 and TRBJ2-7, is DVKVTQSSRYLVKRTGEKVFLECVQDMDHENMFWYRQDPGLGLRLIYFSYDVKMKEKGDIPEGYSVSREKKERFSLILESASTNQTSMYLCASRGPGTWYEQYFGPGTRLTVT.

This chain links TRBV3-1 (or the pseudogene TRBV3-2) with TRBJ2-7; 8 bases agree with TRBD1. J gave up 6 bases and V 2 bases, and 9 bases lay outside the gene matches. This CDR3 spans 15 amino acids. CDR1 and CDR2 (germline): LGHDT, YNNKEL (reference sequence). CDR3 bases: TGTGCCAGCAGCCAACCCGACAGGGGTGATGGCGAGCAGTACTTC. Protein: CASSQPDRGDGEQYF.

The V call is TRBV6-4, the J call TRBJ2-5; D is possibly TRBD1 or TRBD2 (5 bases each). V shed 4 bases and J shed 1 base, with 13 bases lying between them. Germline CDR1 is MRHNA and CDR2 is SNTAGT. CDR3 size: 15 residues. The CDR3 here is CASSVGSGPQETQYF. CDR3 coding DNA: TGTGCCAGCAGTGTTGGGTCGGGGCCCCAAGAGACCCAGTACTTC.

This chain joins TRBV3-1 (or the pseudogene TRBV3-2) and TRBJ2-7; TRBD1 is a possible D gene (5 bases). The V end lost 2 bases, the J end lost 2 bases, and 13 bases lay between the germline ends. Germline V gene data show CDR1 as LGHDT and CDR2 as YNNKEL (reference sequence). CDR3 length: 15 residues. The CDR3 sequence is CASSQQGWPTYEQYF. CDR3 nucleotides: TGTGCCAGCAGCCAACAGGGTTGGCCTACCTACGAGCAGTACTTC.

This chain links TRBV5-1 with TRBJ1-3; D uncertain. Trimming took 0 bases from V and 4 from J, leaving 14 bases between them. There are 16 residues in the CDR3. Germline loops: CDR1 SGHRS, CDR2 YFSETQ. CDR3 loop: CASSLAGRAAGNTIYF. CDR3 nucleotides: TGCGCCAGCAGCTTGGCCGGGAGGGCGGCCGGAAACACCATATATTTT. The entire variable domain, with the rest obtained from reference TRBV5-1 and TRBJ1-3, is as follows: KAGVTQTPRYLIKTRGQQVTLSCSPISGHRSVSWYQQTPGQGLQFLFEYFSETQRNKGNFPGRFSGRQFSNSRSEMNVSTLELGDSALYLCASSLAGRAAGNTIYFGEGSWLTVV.

The gene calls are TRBV30 and TRBJ2-7; 9 positions agree with TRBD1. In germline, CDR1 is GTSNPN, CDR2 SVGIG (reference sequence). The CDR3 is 16 amino acids. Unmatched junction bases numbered 9, after V lost 2 bases and J lost 1 base. The CDR3 is CAWSTNPGTGSYEQYF. The DNA for the CDR3 is TGTGCCTGGAGTACTAACCCCGGGACAGGGTCCTACGAGCAGTACTTC.

V gene TRBV4-1 combines with J gene TRBJ1-3, with 7 bases aligning to TRBD1. Germline V lookup: CDR1 MGHRA, CDR2 YSYEKL. The CDR3 totals 16 residues. Losses at the gene ends were 0 bases for V and 0 bases for J; bases not matched to a gene: 2. The CDR3 is CASSQENRGSGNTIYF. Here the CDR3 DNA reads TGCGCCAGCAGCCAAGAAAACAGGGGCTCTGGAAACACCATATATTTT.

The chain carries TRBV21-1 and TRBJ2-5; the table's TRBD2 call for D was not verified on the DNA. TRBV21-1 is tagged as a pseudogene. This CDR3 comprises 16 residues. The CDR3 coding sequence is TGTGCCAGCAGCAAAGGGGAGGGGGTAGCACAAGAGACCCAGTACTTC. Translation: CASSKGEGVAQETQYF.

V usage is TRBV25-1 and J usage is TRBJ2-7; D remains unclear. There are 12 residues in the CDR3. V lost 6 bases to trimming and J lost 5 bases, with 11 bases between them. Germline CDR1 MGHDK, CDR2 SYGVNS. The CDR3 DNA reads TGTGCCAGCAGCGTTACGGGCCACGAGCAGTACTTC. It codes for CASSVTGHEQYF.

The chain employs TRBV4-1 and TRBJ2-7; a possible D gene is TRBD1 (5 bases). The ends were cut back, 8 bases at V and 0 bases at J, with 11 bases in the middle. This CDR3 comprises 13 residues. Germline CDR1 MGHRA, CDR2 YSYEKL. The CDR3 sequence: CASSGQLSYEQYF. DNA for the CDR3: TGCGCCAGCTCAGGGCAGCTCTCCTACGAGCAGTACTTC.

The chain couples TRBV5-1 to TRBJ2-1; no reliable D call. Trimming pared 0 bases from V and 0 bases from J, leaving 10 bases between. The CDR3 length is 16 residues. Germline loops: CDR1 SGHRS, CDR2 YFSETQ. The CDR3 protein is CASSLGAFSSYNEQFF. CDR3 nucleotides: TGCGCCAGCAGCTTGGGGGCGTTCAGCTCCTACAATGAGCAGTTCTTC.

V usage is TRBV7-2 and J usage is TRBJ2-5, with 7 bases identical to TRBD1. Trimming removed 5 bases from V and 2 bases from J; junction bases left unmatched: 11. Looked up from germline, CDR1 is SGHTA and CDR2 is FQGNSA. The CDR3 length is 16 residues. The CDR3 coding sequence is TGTGCCAGCAGCCTAAGCCCGACAGGGCATCAAGAGACCCAGTACTTC. It codes for CASSLSPTGHQETQYF.

J is TRBJ2-1 and V is TRBV5-1, with 9 bases lining up with TRBD1. This CDR3 comprises 15 residues. CDR1 and CDR2 from the germline V gene are SGHRS and YFSETQ. The J segment lost 3 bases and the V segment lost 6 bases, leaving 7 bases of the junction unmatched. The CDR3 here is CASTSDRGDYNEQFF. The CDR3, as DNA: TGCGCCAGCACCTCGGACAGGGGAGACTACAATGAGCAGTTCTTC. The full variable domain, in which reference TRBV5-1 and TRBJ2-1 provide the parts outside the CDR3, is KAGVTQTPRYLIKTRGQQVTLSCSPISGHRSVSWYQQTPGQGLQFLFEYFSETQRNKGNFPGRFSGRQFSNSRSEMNVSTLELGDSALYLCASTSDRGDYNEQFFGPGTRLTVL.

As to this clone: This sample includes further DNA sequences coding for the same CDR3. The V gene is TRBV5-1, the J gene TRBJ1-1, with no clear D. The CDR3 loop spans 13 amino acids. Trimming took off 2 bases at V and 4 bases at J, with 9 bases between the two ends. CDR1 is SGHRS, CDR2 YFSETQ, per germline. The CDR3 here is CASSFRAGTEAFF. The CDR3 DNA is TGCGCCAGCAGCTTCCGGGCGGGCACTGAAGCTTTCTTT.

The genes are TRBV28 and TRBJ2-7; 9 positions match TRBD1. The CDR3 covers 14 residues. Germline assignment: CDR1 MDHEN and CDR2 SYDVKM. Trimming at V came to 6 bases and at J to 6 bases, leaving 9 bases not matched to a gene. The CDR3 spells CASSWGQGPGEQYF. In DNA, the CDR3 is TGTGCCAGCAGCTGGGGACAGGGACCGGGCGAGCAGTACTTC.

This chain links TRBV28 with TRBJ1-2; D unresolved. This CDR3 contains 15 residues. Per the germline V gene, CDR1 is MDHEN and CDR2 is SYDVKM. Trimming shortened V by 3 bases and J by 0 bases, and 11 bases separated the two germline ends. DNA for the CDR3: TGTGCCAGCAGTTTGGGCTTCCTCTCTAACTATGGCTACACCTTC. It is translated as CASSLGFLSNYGYTF.

The CDR3 spells CASSWSGNTEAFF. CDR3 nucleotides: TGTGCCAGCAGTTGGAGTGGGAACACTGAAGCTTTCTTT. The chain links TRBV6-2 or TRBV6-3 to TRBJ1-1; D unclear. Trimming removed 4 bases from V and 1 base from J, with 7 bases in between. The CDR3 spans 13 residues. Germline V lookup: CDR1 MNHEY, CDR2 SVGEGT.

The gene calls are TRBV18 and TRBJ1-1; TRBD1 might be the D (5 bases). This CDR3 has 16 residues. Per the germline V gene, CDR1 is KGHSH and CDR2 is LQKENI. Trimming removed 2 bases at V and 4 bases at J, with 17 bases between. The CDR3 coding sequence is TGTGCCAGCTCACCAACGGGGGTGGGTTCGACCACTGAAGCTTTCTTT. Translated: CASSPTGVGSTTEAFF.

The rearrangement links TRBV19 to TRBJ1-6; D may be TRBD1 (6 bases). Germline CDR1 is LNHDA and CDR2 is SQIVND (reference sequence). This CDR3 spans 15 amino acids. Trimming cost V 8 bases and J 7 bases, with 18 bases left between them. CDR3 protein: CASAEGGGLNSPLHF. The CDR3 DNA reads TGTGCCAGTGCCGAGGGGGGAGGCTTGAATTCACCCCTCCACTTT.

The chain links TRBV15 to TRBJ1-4, with 9 bases lining up with TRBD1. The CDR3 spans 13 residues. The junction had 6 bases not matched to a gene; V was cut back by 8 bases and J by 8 bases. Germline V CDR1 and CDR2: LNHNV, YYDKDF (reference sequence). CDR3 region: CATGDREGEKLFF. The DNA of the CDR3 is TGTGCCACCGGGGACAGGGAAGGGGAAAAACTGTTTTTT.

The chain links TRBV19 to TRBJ2-1; D not certain. The ends were cut back, 2 bases at V and 2 bases at J, with 10 bases in the middle. This CDR3 contains 15 residues. Germline CDR1 is LNHDA and CDR2 is SQIVND (reference sequence). The CDR3 region is CASSIPGRTYNEQFF. DNA of the CDR3: TGTGCCAGTAGTATACCCGGCAGGACCTACAATGAGCAGTTCTTC.

The chain links TRBV2 to TRBJ1-2; no firm D call. This CDR3 has 10 residues. Germline V gene lookup returns CDR1 SNHLY and CDR2 FYNNEI. The DNA of the CDR3 is TGTGTTTCGGGCGACCTATCCTACACCTTC. Its translation: CVSGDLSYTF. The full variable domain, rest sourced from reference TRBV2 and TRBJ1-2, is EPEVTQTPSHQVTQMGQEVILRCVPISNHLYFYWYRQILGQKVEFLVSFYNNEISEKSEIFDDQFSVERPDGSNFTLKIRSTKLEDSAMYFCVSGDLSYTFGSGTRLTVV.